The present TCR beta chain was sequenced within a study of T cells in Graves' hyperthyroidism and ophthalmopathy (dated by TCRdb to the late 2010s). About the study as a whole: Peripheral blood was collected at initial diagnosis, before any treatment. Once sampling was done, hyperthyroidism patients were given methimazole at a starting dose of 30 mg daily, whereas ophthalmopathy patients were given high-dose intravenous methylprednisolone. For training and testing, the roughly 97 patients in the discovery cohort were randomly divided in a 7:3 ratio. The paper describes TCR Vbeta CDR3 sequencing of fewer than 150 peripheral blood samples, made up of some 40 ophthalmopathy patients, over 70 hyperthyroidism patients and 17 progressor patients. An independent validation cohort of under 20 hyperthyroidism patients and about 15 patients who later progressed to ophthalmopathy tested prospective prediction of ophthalmopathy. In about 6 Graves' hyperthyroidism patients, the study also compared T-cell repertoires from thyroid tissue with T-cell repertoires from blood. A discovery cohort of approximately 97 patients, 43 with Graves' ophthalmopathy and approximately 60 with stable Graves' hyperthyroidism, was used to find distinguishing TCR V-J signatures.

Deletion took 7 bases off V and 10 bases off J, with a span of 22 bases between the germline ends. CDR1 ENHRY and CDR2 SYGVKD were looked up in the germline V gene. The CDR3 measures 14 amino acids from cysteine to phenylalanine. Only CDR3 DNA is held: 42 bases, read in frame from base 1. Here is what the overall study found, with its caveats: A model built on a 13 V-J signature distinguished ophthalmopathy from stable hyperthyroidism, reaching around 88% sensitivity and 81.08% specificity in cross-validation and 80%/75% in testing. Most expanded thyroid clonotypes (frequency above 0.001) were also detected in blood, a finding suggesting that blood repertoires may reflect thyroid immune responses. In validation, progression to ophthalmopathy was predicted by the model with nearly 71% sensitivity and around 75% specificity, a median of 6.5 months before onset. Sample size was not statistically predetermined, and investigators were not blinded to group allocation.

The TCR beta CDR3 regions were amplified from the RNA transcripts. For the first round of RT-PCR on the TCR CDR3, the HTBI primer set was used together with the Qiagen OneStep RT-PCR kit. Libraries were constructed in a second round of multiplex PCR, after which size selection and purification were carried out. The libraries were sequenced on an Illumina HiSeq2000 using paired-end 100 bp reads. Per the authors' processing: SOAPnuke was used to process the raw data, throwing out any read that contained adapters or uncalled bases, had a mean Phred below 15, or lacked an exact constant-primer or identifier match. COPE v1.2.5 was used to merge high-quality paired reads, and clonotypes were defined as unique nucleotide sequences. Clonotypes were aligned to IMGT TRBV, TRBD and TRBJ reference segments using MiTCR v1.1. Analysis was restricted to V-J combinations with a frequency above 0.0001, which covered about 99% of repertoires. A TCS score was defined as the ratio of F50 (clonal expansion) to E x V (chaos), with BLOSUM62-based TCRdist applied between CDR3 peptides within each V-J. Welch's t-statistics and random forest reduced roughly 540 V-J features to under 15, which were used in a naive Bayes classifier (R e1071). The public reads were run again by TCRdb, first through fastp at Q25 and then through MiXCR, and only productive beta chains were kept. Each CDR3 protein appears once, grouped with its most common genes and DNA. The V and J calls here are based on TCRdb, not the publication. The sample profile shows approximately 380,000 distinct CDR3 sequences; approximately 19% of them were found once. The leading ten clones occupy 3% to 4% of the sample.

The sample holds many counts of this clonotype. Its antigen specificity is not known. Per-base qualities were not stored, and no clone one base away is much larger. A patient counted as having stable Graves' hyperthyroidism if no progression to ophthalmopathy occurred over 18 months of follow-up. Hyperthyroidism patients were newly diagnosed, with disease duration under 2 months, and aged 18 to 65 years. Any patient with an uncontrolled infection, another autoimmune disease, pregnancy or lactation was excluded. Diagnoses were established on the basis of clinical symptoms, serum thyroxine and TRAb, thyroid ultrasound, and orbital computed tomography. PBMCs were separated from about 10 ml of fresh peripheral blood using Ficoll-Paque density gradient centrifugation. Total RNA was extracted with Trizol reagent, and quality was checked on an Agilent 2100 Bioanalyzer.

The specimen was blood. The sequence links TRBV10-3 to TRBJ1-2; the D gene identity is not certain. The clonotype originates from a woman younger than 35 with Graves' hyperthyroidism. The DNA sequence is as follows: TGTGCCATCACCGCAGGCCTCCGTGTATCGTCCTACACCTTC. Its translation reads: CAITAGLRVSSYTF.